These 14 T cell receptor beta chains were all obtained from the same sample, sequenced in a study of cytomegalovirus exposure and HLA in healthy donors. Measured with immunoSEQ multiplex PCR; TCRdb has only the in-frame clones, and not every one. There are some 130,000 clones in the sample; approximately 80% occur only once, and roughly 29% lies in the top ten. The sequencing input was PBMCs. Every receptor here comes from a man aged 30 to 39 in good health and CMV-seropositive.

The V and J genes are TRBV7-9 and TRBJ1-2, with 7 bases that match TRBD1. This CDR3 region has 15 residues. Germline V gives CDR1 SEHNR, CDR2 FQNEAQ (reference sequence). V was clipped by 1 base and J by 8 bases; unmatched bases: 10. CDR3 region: CASSLVVGGAAGYTF. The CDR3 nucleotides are TGTGCCAGCAGCTTAGTAGTAGGGGGCGCAGCGGGCTACACCTTC. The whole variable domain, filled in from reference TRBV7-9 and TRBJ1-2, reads DTGVSQNPRHKITKRGQNVTFRCDPISEHNRLYWYRQTLGQGPEFLTYFQNEAQLEKSRLLSDRFSAERPKGSFSTLEIQRTEQGDSAMYLCASSLVVGGAAGYTFGSGTRLTVV.

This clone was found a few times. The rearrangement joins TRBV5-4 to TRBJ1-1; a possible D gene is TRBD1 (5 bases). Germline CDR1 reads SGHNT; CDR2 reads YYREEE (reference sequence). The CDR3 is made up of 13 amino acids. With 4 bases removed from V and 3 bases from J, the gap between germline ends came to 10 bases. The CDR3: CASSPGGYTEAFF. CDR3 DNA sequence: TGTGCCAGCAGCCCGGGGGGGTACACTGAAGCTTTCTTT.

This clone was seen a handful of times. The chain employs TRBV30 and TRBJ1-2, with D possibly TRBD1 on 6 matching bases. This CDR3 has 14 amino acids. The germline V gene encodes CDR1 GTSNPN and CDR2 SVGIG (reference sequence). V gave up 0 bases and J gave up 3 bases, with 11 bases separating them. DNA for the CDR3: TGTGCCTGGAGTGTACGGGGGGCTGACTATGGCTACACCTTC. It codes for CAWSVRGADYGYTF. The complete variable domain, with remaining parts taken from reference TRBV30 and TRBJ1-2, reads SQTIHQWPATLVQPVGSPLSLECTVEGTSNPNLYWYRQAAGRGLQLLFYSVGIGQISSEVPQNLSASRPQDRQFILSSKKLLLSDSGFYLCAWSVRGADYGYTFGSGTRLTVV.

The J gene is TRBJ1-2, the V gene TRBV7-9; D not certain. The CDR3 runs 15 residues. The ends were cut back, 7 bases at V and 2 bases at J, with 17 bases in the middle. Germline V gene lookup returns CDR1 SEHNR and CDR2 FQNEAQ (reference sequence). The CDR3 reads CASNLESRGNYGYTF. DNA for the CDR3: TGTGCCAGCAATCTAGAGTCGCGAGGCAACTATGGCTACACCTTC.

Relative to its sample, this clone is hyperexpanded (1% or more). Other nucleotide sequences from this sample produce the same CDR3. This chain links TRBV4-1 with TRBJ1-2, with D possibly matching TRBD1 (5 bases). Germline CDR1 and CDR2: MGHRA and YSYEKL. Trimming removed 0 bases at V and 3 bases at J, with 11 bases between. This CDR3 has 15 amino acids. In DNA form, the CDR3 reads TGCGCCAGCAGCCAAGATCAGGGACTTGACTATGGCTACACCTTC. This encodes CASSQDQGLDYGYTF.

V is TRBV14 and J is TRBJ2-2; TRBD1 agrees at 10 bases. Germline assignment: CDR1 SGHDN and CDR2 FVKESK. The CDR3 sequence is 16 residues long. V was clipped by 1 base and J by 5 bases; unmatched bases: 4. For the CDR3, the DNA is TGTGCCAGCAGCCAAGGACAGGGGGCGTTTACCGGGGAGCTGTTTTTT. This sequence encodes CASSQGQGAFTGELFF.

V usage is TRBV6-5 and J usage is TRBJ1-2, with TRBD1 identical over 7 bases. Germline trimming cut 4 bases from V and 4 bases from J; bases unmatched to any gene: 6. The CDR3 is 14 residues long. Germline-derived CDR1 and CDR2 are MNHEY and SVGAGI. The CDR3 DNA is TGTGCCAGCAGTTCGAGAAGGGGGCCCTATGGCTACACCTTC. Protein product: CASSSRRGPYGYTF.

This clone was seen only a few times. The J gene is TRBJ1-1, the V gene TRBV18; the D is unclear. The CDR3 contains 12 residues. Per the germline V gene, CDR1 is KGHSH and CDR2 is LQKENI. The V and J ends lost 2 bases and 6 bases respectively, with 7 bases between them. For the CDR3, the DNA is TGTGCCAGCTCACCAGGTGCGGCTGAAGCTTTCTTT. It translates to CASSPGAAEAFF.

CDR3 nucleotides: TGTGCCAGCAGCTTGACAGGGAAGGGCTACACCTTC. The encoded protein is CASSLTGKGYTF. V usage is TRBV5-6 and J usage is TRBJ1-2; D is possibly TRBD1 (6 bases). V was shortened by 1 base and J by 8 bases, with 9 bases between the two germline ends. The V gene's germline CDR1 is SGHDT and CDR2 YYEEEE. There are 12 residues in the CDR3.

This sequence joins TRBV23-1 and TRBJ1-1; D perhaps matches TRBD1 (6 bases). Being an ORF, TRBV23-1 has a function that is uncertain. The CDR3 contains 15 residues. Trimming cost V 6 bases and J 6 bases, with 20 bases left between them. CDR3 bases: TGCGCCAGCAGGAGGGGGGGGAGTTTATGCTCTGAAGCTTTCTTT. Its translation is CASRRGGSLCSEAFF.

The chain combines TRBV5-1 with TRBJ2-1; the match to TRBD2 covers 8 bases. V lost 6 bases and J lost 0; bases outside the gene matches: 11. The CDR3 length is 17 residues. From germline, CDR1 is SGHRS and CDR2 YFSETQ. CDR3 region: CASTTGGVQSSYNEQFF. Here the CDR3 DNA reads TGCGCCAGCACTACCGGGGGGGTGCAAAGCTCCTACAATGAGCAGTTCTTC.

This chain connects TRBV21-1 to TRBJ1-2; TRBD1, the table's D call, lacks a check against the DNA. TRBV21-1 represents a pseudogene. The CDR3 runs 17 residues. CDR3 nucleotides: TGTGCCAGCAGCAATGGGCAGGGGGCTCGCCAGAACTATGGCTACACCTTC. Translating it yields CASSNGQGARQNYGYTF.

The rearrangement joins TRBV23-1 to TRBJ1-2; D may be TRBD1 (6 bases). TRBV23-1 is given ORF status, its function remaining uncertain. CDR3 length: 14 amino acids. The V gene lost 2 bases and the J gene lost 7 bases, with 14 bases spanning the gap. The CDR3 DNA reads TGCGCCAGCAGTCAAGCAGGGGCGGTAGGTGGCTACACCTTC. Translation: CASSQAGAVGGYTF.

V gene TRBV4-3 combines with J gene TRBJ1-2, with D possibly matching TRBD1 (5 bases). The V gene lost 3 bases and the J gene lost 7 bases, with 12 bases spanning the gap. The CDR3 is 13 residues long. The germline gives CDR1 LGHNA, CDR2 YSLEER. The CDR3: CASSQTGGFGYTF. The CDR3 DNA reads TGCGCCAGCAGCCAGACCGGGGGGTTTGGCTACACCTTC.